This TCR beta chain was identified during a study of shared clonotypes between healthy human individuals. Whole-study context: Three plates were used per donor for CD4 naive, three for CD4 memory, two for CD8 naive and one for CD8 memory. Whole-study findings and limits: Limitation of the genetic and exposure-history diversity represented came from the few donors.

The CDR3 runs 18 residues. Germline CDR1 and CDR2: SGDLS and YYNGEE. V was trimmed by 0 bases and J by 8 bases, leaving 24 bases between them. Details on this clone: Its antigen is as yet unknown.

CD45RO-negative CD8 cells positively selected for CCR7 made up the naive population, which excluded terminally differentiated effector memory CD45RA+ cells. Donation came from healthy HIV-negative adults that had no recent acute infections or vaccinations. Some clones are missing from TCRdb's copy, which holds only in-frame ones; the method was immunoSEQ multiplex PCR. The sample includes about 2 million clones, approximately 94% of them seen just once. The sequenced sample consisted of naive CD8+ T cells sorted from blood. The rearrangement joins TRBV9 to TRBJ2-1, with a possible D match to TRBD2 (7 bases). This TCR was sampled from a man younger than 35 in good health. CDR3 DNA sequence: TGTGCCAGCAGCGTAGGGGTCGGGGGGCCCGCTGAGCAGGATGAGCAGTTCTTC. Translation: CASSVGVGGPAEQDEQFF.